Listed here is a single T cell receptor beta chain. The data were taken from a study of shared T cell receptors in the human thymus. Assay used: immunoSEQ multiplex PCR; TCRdb lists only in-frame clones, some missing. Here the sample spans approximately 660,000 clones, approximately 88% being singletons. The CDR3 runs 9 residues. Trimming left V 6 bases short and J 5 bases short, with 4 bases between. The germline CDR1 and CDR2 sequences are DFQATT and SNEGSKA (reference sequence). The same specimen was also included in a second study, on human thymus T cells. According to that study: Healthy Finnish infants undergoing corrective surgery for congenital heart defects were used as donors. Corrective cardiac surgery supplied the resected thymus tissue. In thymic and blood repertoires alike, V and J usage looked biased.

The TCR was taken from a boy less than two years old with a congenital heart defect. What was sequenced was thymocytes. The V and J genes are TRBV20-1 and TRBJ2-5; D is uncertain. This CDR3 reads CSAQETQYF. The DNA for the CDR3 is TGCAGTGCCCAGGAGACCCAGTACTTC.